Listed below are T cell receptor beta chains from one sample, sequenced in a study of vaccination and CD4 T cells after COVID-19. Antigen specificity for these receptors is unknown. TCRdb recomputed calls from the PCR reads with MiXCR, one row per CDR3 protein. This table holds over 8,500 distinct CDR3 sequences, 43% found once. The sample comprised CD4+ T cells from blood, cultured in vitro. The receptors derive from a human donor who had recovered from COVID-19. The CDR3 runs from the conserved cysteine through the conserved F or W. D genes are given only for firm matches. Size tells how often a clone was seen (once, few, many) or the class of an expanded clone, and some rows leave it out.

clone_size: few
j_call: TRBJ1-2
d_call: -
v_call: TRBV7-8
cdr3_nt: TGTGCCAGCAGCTCCCGGGCTGATACCCGCTATGGCTACACCTTC
cdr3_aa: CASSSRADTRYGYTF

clone_size: -
j_call: TRBJ2-7
d_call: TRBD1
v_call: TRBV20-1
cdr3_nt: TGCAGTGCTCATCGACAGGGGCCAGGGGACGAGCAGTACTTC
cdr3_aa: CSAHRQGPGDEQYF

clone_size: once
j_call: TRBJ1-4
d_call: -
v_call: TRBV7-2
cdr3_nt: TGTGCCAGCAGCCTTCGACTCCGGACGCTTGCAACTAATGAAAAACTGTTTTTT
cdr3_aa: CASSLRLRTLATNEKLFF

clone_size: -
j_call: TRBJ2-1
d_call: -
v_call: TRBV9
cdr3_nt: TGTGCCAGCAGCGTAGCGGGGTACAATGAGCAGTTCTTC
cdr3_aa: CASSVAGYNEQFF

clone_size: -
j_call: TRBJ2-7
d_call: -
v_call: TRBV11-2
cdr3_nt: TGCGCCAGCAGTCCCTACGAGCAGTACTTC
cdr3_aa: CASSPYEQYF

clone_size: -
j_call: TRBJ2-3
d_call: -
v_call: TRBV19
cdr3_nt: TGTGCCAGTAGTATAGGGGAAGCTAGCACAGATACGCAGTATTTT
cdr3_aa: CASSIGEASTDTQYF

clone_size: -
j_call: TRBJ2-1
d_call: TRBD2
v_call: TRBV20-1
cdr3_nt: TGCAGTGCTCCGATGCTAGCGGGGTCCTCCAATGAGCAGTTCTTC
cdr3_aa: CSAPMLAGSSNEQFF

clone_size: -
j_call: TRBJ2-7
d_call: TRBD1
v_call: TRBV14
cdr3_nt: TGTGCCAGCAGCCAAGGGGGGACAGGATTATCCTACGAGCAGTACTTC
cdr3_aa: CASSQGGTGLSYEQYF

clone_size: -
j_call: TRBJ1-1
d_call: TRBD1
v_call: TRBV28
cdr3_nt: TGTGCCAGCAGAACCCTAACAGGGGAGAGGGAAGCTTTCTTT
cdr3_aa: CASRTLTGEREAFF

clone_size: -
j_call: TRBJ2-1
d_call: -
v_call: TRBV12-3/TRBV12-4
cdr3_nt: TGTGCCAGCAGGGGGTGGGCTGAGCAGTTCTTC
cdr3_aa: CASRGWAEQFF

clone_size: -
j_call: TRBJ1-2
d_call: TRBD1
v_call: TRBV10-1
cdr3_nt: TGCGCCAGCTACGACAGGGTCTTTGGCTACACCTTC
cdr3_aa: CASYDRVFGYTF

clone_size: -
j_call: TRBJ2-1
d_call: TRBD2
v_call: TRBV24-1
cdr3_nt: TGTGCCACCAGTGATTCCCTTGCTAGCGGGGGAGGGACTGAGCAGTTCTTC
cdr3_aa: CATSDSLASGGGTEQFF

clone_size: -
j_call: TRBJ1-5
d_call: -
v_call: TRBV20-1
cdr3_nt: TGCAGTGCTCCCCCCAACAAGGATCAGCCCCAGCATTTT
cdr3_aa: CSAPPNKDQPQHF

clone_size: few
j_call: TRBJ1-1
d_call: -
v_call: TRBV30
cdr3_nt: TGTGCCTGGAGTGTAGAGCAAAGGAAGGGGGGAGCTTTCTTT
cdr3_aa: CAWSVEQRKGGAFF

clone_size: few
j_call: TRBJ1-1
d_call: -
v_call: TRBV2
cdr3_nt: TGTGCCAGCAGTGGCTGGGACACCCCGAACACTGAAGCTTTCTTT
cdr3_aa: CASSGWDTPNTEAFF

clone_size: -
j_call: TRBJ2-3
d_call: -
v_call: TRBV20-1
cdr3_nt: TGCAGTGCTATTGAGGGGATTTCTAGCACAGATACGCAGTATTTT
cdr3_aa: CSAIEGISSTDTQYF

clone_size: -
j_call: TRBJ1-3
d_call: -
v_call: TRBV20-1
cdr3_nt: TGCAGTGCTAGAGCCGGAGGGGCTTCTGGAAACACCATATATTTT
cdr3_aa: CSARAGGASGNTIYF

clone_size: -
j_call: TRBJ2-3
d_call: -
v_call: TRBV6-2/TRBV6-3
cdr3_nt: TGTGCCAGCAGTTCTTTGGAAAGAGCCGGGGAGAGAGCAGATACGCAGTATTTT
cdr3_aa: CASSSLERAGERADTQYF

clone_size: -
j_call: TRBJ2-5
d_call: TRBD2
v_call: TRBV9
cdr3_nt: TGTGCCAGCAGCGAGGCTAGCGGGGGGTCGGAGACCCAGTACTTC
cdr3_aa: CASSEASGGSETQYF

clone_size: few
j_call: TRBJ2-7
d_call: -
v_call: TRBV10-1
cdr3_nt: TGCGCCACGGATGGATGCTACGAGCAGTACTTC
cdr3_aa: CATDGCYEQYF

clone_size: -
j_call: TRBJ2-7
d_call: -
v_call: TRBV27
cdr3_nt: TGTGCCAGCAGTTCCAGAGTTCTTGCAACCTACGAGCAGTACTTC
cdr3_aa: CASSSRVLATYEQYF

clone_size: -
j_call: TRBJ2-3
d_call: -
v_call: TRBV25-1
cdr3_nt: TGTGCCAGCAGTCAAACTTCAGGGAAGGTAGATACGCAGTATTTT
cdr3_aa: CASSQTSGKVDTQYF

clone_size: once
j_call: TRBJ2-3
d_call: -
v_call: TRBV7-2
cdr3_nt: TGTGCCAGCAGCTTATCCCGGACAGATACGCAGTATTTT
cdr3_aa: CASSLSRTDTQYF

clone_size: -
j_call: TRBJ2-1
d_call: -
v_call: TRBV11-2
cdr3_nt: TGTGCCAGCACCCTCATGCGAGGGGGGTACAATGAGCAGTTCTTC
cdr3_aa: CASTLMRGGYNEQFF